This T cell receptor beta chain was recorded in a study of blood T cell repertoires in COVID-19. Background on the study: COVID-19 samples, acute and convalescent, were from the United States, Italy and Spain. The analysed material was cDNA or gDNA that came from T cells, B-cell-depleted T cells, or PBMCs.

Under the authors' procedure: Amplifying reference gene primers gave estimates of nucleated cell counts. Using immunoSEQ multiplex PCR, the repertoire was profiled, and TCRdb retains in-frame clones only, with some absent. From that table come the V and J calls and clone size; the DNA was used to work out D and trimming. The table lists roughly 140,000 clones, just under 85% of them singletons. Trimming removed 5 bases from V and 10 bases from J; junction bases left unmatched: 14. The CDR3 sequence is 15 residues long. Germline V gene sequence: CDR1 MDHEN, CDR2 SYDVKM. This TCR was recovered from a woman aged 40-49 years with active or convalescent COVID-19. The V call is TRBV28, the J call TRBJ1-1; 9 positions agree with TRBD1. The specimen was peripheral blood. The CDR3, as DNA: TGTGCCAGCAGTACGGCCGGGACAGGGAATCTTCGAGCTTTCTTT. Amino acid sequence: CASSTAGTGNLRAFF.